The T cell receptor beta chain under discussion was sequenced for a study of identifying expanded T cells in peripheral blood. No infections or other immune events were documented during collection. This clone was counted only a few times. Antigen: not known. Libraries were prepared by immunoSEQ multiplex PCR; TCRdb keeps only in-frame clonotypes and omits some of them. The sample holds about 52,000 clones, roughly 80% seen once. Study conclusions and caveats: Variance in clone template counts between roughly 2-week samples significantly increased with total template count across all healthy donors. Technical replicates showed roughly 1.2 changed clones; two weeks about 16; four weeks 19.

Trimming cost V 0 bases and J 2 bases; bases outside gene matches: 4. The CDR3 length is 16 residues. Germline CDR1 SGHRS, CDR2 YFSETQ. This chain connects TRBV5-1 to TRBJ2-7, with TRBD2 matching 11 bases. The receptor's source is a person aged 18 to 69 in good health. The sequenced material came from blood. Written as DNA, the CDR3 is TGCGCCAGCAGCTTGGGGGGGACTAGCGGAGCCTACGAGCAGTACTTC. Translated: CASSLGGTSGAYEQYF.